This T cell receptor beta chain was documented in a study of blood T cells in healthy people across ages. General study results and limits: Versus aged donors, long-lived donors had higher diversity and more naive CD4+ cells.

This clonotype was counted only a few times. Antigen: not known. The V gene's germline CDR1 is MNHEY and CDR2 SVGEGT. V lost 6 bases, J lost 5 bases, and 8 bases lay in between. The length of the CDR3 is 12 residues. Through a sample-barcoded 5' primer and a J-beta primer mix, a second PCR was run for roughly 6 to 11 cycles. All cDNA molecules were each tagged by a template-switch adaptor with 12 random nucleotides. TCRdb reprocessed the 5' RACE reads via MiXCR and lists one record per CDR3 protein. The sample lists around 800,000 distinct CDR3 sequences, 46% occurring once. Sequencing was performed on blood. V gene TRBV6-2 or TRBV6-3 combines with J gene TRBJ2-1; the D is unclear. The origin of this receptor is an elderly man in good health. CDR3 sequence: CASSDDNNEQFF. The CDR3 DNA follows: TGTGCCAGCAGCGACGACAACAATGAGCAGTTCTTC.